Shown below are 20 T cell receptor beta chains from a single sample sequenced in a study of blood T cell repertoires in COVID-19. Clones were read by immunoSEQ multiplex PCR, and TCRdb kept only the in-frame ones, dropping some. Here the sample spans a few hundred thousand clones, 75% to 90% being singletons. Sequenced input: peripheral blood. The receptor source for this set is a woman between 70 and 85 years old with COVID-19, enrolled during active disease.

V and J are TRBV2 and TRBJ2-5; D might be TRBD2 (5 bases). Germline V gene lookup returns CDR1 SNHLY and CDR2 FYNNEI. The germline V and J ends were trimmed by 7 bases and 2 bases, with 5 bases remaining between them. CDR3 length: 11 amino acids. The CDR3 region has the DNA TGTGCCAGCACGGGGCAAGAGACCCAGTACTTC. This codes for CASTGQETQYF.

This clone was seen only a few times. The J gene is TRBJ1-2, the V gene TRBV27, with TRBD1 matching 9 bases. V dropped 3 bases and J dropped 5; count of bases not matched to a gene: 7. CDR1 and CDR2 from the germline V gene are MNHEY and SMNVEV (reference sequence). CDR3 length equals 15 residues. The CDR3 loop is CASSFGGQGGYGYTF. The CDR3, as DNA: TGTGCCAGCAGTTTTGGGGGACAGGGAGGATATGGCTACACCTTC.

The chain couples TRBV5-1 to TRBJ2-7, with 7 bases matching TRBD1. This CDR3 is 14 amino acids long. The V segment lost 0 bases and the J segment 4 bases; nucleotides outside the gene matches: 4. The germline CDR1 and CDR2 sequences are SGHRS and YFSETQ. The CDR3 region is CASSLVKQGYEQYF. The DNA of the CDR3 is TGCGCCAGCAGCTTGGTTAAACAGGGGTACGAGCAGTACTTC.

The rearrangement links TRBV5-1 to TRBJ1-4, with 7 bases that match TRBD1. The CDR3 loop spans 15 amino acids. V shed 7 bases and J 6 bases; nucleotides not matched to a gene: 12. Per germline, CDR1 SGHRS and CDR2 YFSETQ. The CDR3 region has the DNA TGCGCCAGCCGCCTATCGTACAGGGGAGATGAAAAACTGTTTTTT. Its protein product is CASRLSYRGDEKLFF.

This clone was observed a single time. V is TRBV5-1 and J is TRBJ2-4; D is unresolved. This CDR3 is built from 15 residues. CDR1 SGHRS and CDR2 YFSETQ come from the germline V gene. Trimming took 4 bases from V and 8 from J, leaving 19 bases between them. The CDR3 coding sequence is TGCGCCAGCAGCCCGTCCCCTCTAGAAGCCGACATTCAGTACTTC. It yields the protein CASSPSPLEADIQYF.

The chain couples TRBV6-7 to TRBJ1-5; 9 positions match TRBD1. TRBV6-7 is annotated as an ORF whose role is uncertain. V trimming: 0 bases; J trimming: 3 bases; junction bases outside the gene matches: 6. The CDR3 length is 17 residues. The CDR3 nucleotides are TGTGCCAGCAGTTACTCTTTCGGACAGGGGATCAATCAGCCCCAGCATTTT. Protein product: CASSYSFGQGINQPQHF.

The chain joins TRBV2 to TRBJ2-7; D gene unclear. In germline, CDR1 is SNHLY, CDR2 FYNNEI. V was clipped by 3 bases and J by 3 bases, with 9 bases between them. The CDR3 covers 13 residues. CDR3 sequence (DNA): TGTGCCAGCAGTGATGGCAGTCACTACGAGCAGTACTTC. It encodes CASSDGSHYEQYF.

This chain connects TRBV6-5 to TRBJ2-1; D not certain. The CDR3 runs 12 residues. Germline-derived CDR1 and CDR2 are MNHEY and SVGAGI. The V end lost 6 bases, the J end lost 7 bases, and 10 bases lay between the germline ends. In DNA form, the CDR3 reads TGTGCCAGCAGGCAGGTGTTAAATGAGCAGTTCTTC. This codes for CASRQVLNEQFF.

The J gene is TRBJ2-5, the V gene TRBV4-2, with TRBD2 matching 10 bases. CDR3 size: 18 residues. V was clipped by 0 bases and J by 5 bases; unmatched bases: 12. The germline V gene has CDR1 LGHNA and CDR2 YNFKEQ. The CDR3 DNA sequence: TGTGCCAGCAGCCAAGAGGGTAGCGGGAGGTCTAGAGGGGAGACCCAGTACTTC. Translating gives CASSQEGSGRSRGETQYF.

This clone was picked up a small number of times. V gene TRBV25-1 combines with J gene TRBJ2-3; TRBD2 agrees at 9 bases. This CDR3 region has 17 residues. CDR1 and CDR2 (germline): MGHDK, SYGVNS. Losses at the gene ends were 3 bases for V and 2 bases for J; bases not matched to a gene: 9. The CDR3 region is CASSEEGSGRITDTQYF. The CDR3, as DNA: TGTGCCAGCAGTGAGGAGGGTAGCGGGAGAATCACAGATACGCAGTATTTT.

Here the CDR3 DNA reads TGTGCCAGCTCACCACCGCTCCGGGGATTATACAATGAGCAGTTCTTC. Protein sequence: CASSPPLRGLYNEQFF. The J gene is TRBJ2-1, the V gene TRBV18; weak D call: TRBD2 (5 bases). Germline values: CDR1 KGHSH, CDR2 LQKENI. With 0 bases removed from V and 4 bases from J, the gap between germline ends came to 13 bases. The CDR3 is made up of 16 amino acids.

The gene calls are TRBV10-3 and TRBJ1-2; D perhaps matches TRBD1 (5 bases). The CDR3 totals 13 residues. Trimming removed 0 bases at V and 5 bases at J, with 7 bases between. Germline loops: CDR1 ENHRY, CDR2 SYGVKD. CDR3 amino acids: CAISESTAYGYTF. In DNA form, the CDR3 reads TGTGCCATCAGTGAGTCGACAGCATATGGCTACACCTTC.

The chain joins TRBV2 to TRBJ2-5; possibly TRBD1 for D (5 bases). Germline values: CDR1 SNHLY, CDR2 FYNNEI. This CDR3 contains 12 residues. V lost 2 bases to trimming and J lost 4 bases, with 5 bases between them. CDR3 in DNA: TGTGCCAGCAGTGAACAGGGAGAGACCCAGTACTTC. Translating it yields CASSEQGETQYF.

V usage is TRBV14 and J usage is TRBJ2-7; 14 bases agree with TRBD2. CDR3 length equals 20 residues. V gave up 2 bases and J gave up 6 bases; unmatched junction bases: 18. Germline V gene sequence: CDR1 SGHDN, CDR2 FVKESK. In nucleotides, the CDR3 is TGTGCCAGCAGCCAATACACGGTCCCGGGACTAGCGGGAGTTGTCTTCGAGCAGTACTTC. Its protein is CASSQYTVPGLAGVVFEQYF.

V gene TRBV5-1 combines with J gene TRBJ2-7, with a possible D match to TRBD1 (5 bases). The V end lost 0 bases, the J end lost 0 bases, and 10 bases lay between the germline ends. From germline, CDR1 is SGHRS and CDR2 YFSETQ. The CDR3 totals 15 residues. The CDR3 DNA follows: TGCGCCAGCAGCTTGGTTGCAGGGTCCTCCTACGAGCAGTACTTC. Amino acid sequence: CASSLVAGSSYEQYF.

In the case of this clone: Distinct nucleotide sequences in the sample also encode this CDR3. The rearrangement links TRBV6-5 to TRBJ1-5; D uncertain. Germline CDR1 MNHEY, CDR2 SVGAGI. This CDR3 comprises 12 residues. V was clipped by 6 bases and J by 0 bases, with 3 bases between them. This CDR3 reads CASRYSNQPQHF. Written as DNA, the CDR3 is TGTGCCAGCAGATATAGCAATCAGCCCCAGCATTTT.

This sequence joins TRBV7-9 and TRBJ2-7; D may be TRBD1 (5 bases). Looked up from germline, CDR1 is SEHNR and CDR2 is FQNEAQ (reference sequence). This CDR3 comprises 13 residues. V was trimmed by 4 bases and J by 4 bases, leaving 11 bases between them. Written as DNA, the CDR3 is TGTGCCAGCAGCTCCCAGGGAACTTACGAGCAGTACTTC. Its protein product is CASSSQGTYEQYF.

The V gene is TRBV6-2 or TRBV6-3, the J gene TRBJ2-7, with D possibly TRBD2 on 6 matching bases. The germline V gene has CDR1 MNHEY and CDR2 SVGEGT. This CDR3 spans 14 amino acids. The ends were cut back, 6 bases at V and 2 bases at J, with 14 bases in the middle. CDR3 in DNA: TGTGCCAGCAGGCCTGGCGGGGATACCTACGAGCAGTACTTC. Encoded protein: CASRPGGDTYEQYF.

The rearrangement uses TRBV19 and TRBJ2-1; D is perhaps TRBD1 (6 bases). Deletions cut 5 bases from V and 8 bases from J, with 19 bases between. This CDR3 is built from 15 residues. Germline V gives CDR1 LNHDA, CDR2 SQIVND (reference sequence). This CDR3 is CASSPGVLGLDEQFF. The CDR3 DNA is TGTGCCAGTAGTCCAGGGGTATTGGGTCTCGATGAGCAGTTCTTC.

The DNA for the CDR3 is TGTGCCAGCTCACCACCTACCGGGACATATAACTATGGCTACACCTTC. This translates into CASSPPTGTYNYGYTF. The chain employs TRBV18 and TRBJ1-2; possible D gene TRBD1, 6 bases. Trimming took 0 bases from V and 1 from J, leaving 12 bases between them. This CDR3 comprises 16 residues. Germline CDR1 and CDR2: KGHSH and LQKENI.